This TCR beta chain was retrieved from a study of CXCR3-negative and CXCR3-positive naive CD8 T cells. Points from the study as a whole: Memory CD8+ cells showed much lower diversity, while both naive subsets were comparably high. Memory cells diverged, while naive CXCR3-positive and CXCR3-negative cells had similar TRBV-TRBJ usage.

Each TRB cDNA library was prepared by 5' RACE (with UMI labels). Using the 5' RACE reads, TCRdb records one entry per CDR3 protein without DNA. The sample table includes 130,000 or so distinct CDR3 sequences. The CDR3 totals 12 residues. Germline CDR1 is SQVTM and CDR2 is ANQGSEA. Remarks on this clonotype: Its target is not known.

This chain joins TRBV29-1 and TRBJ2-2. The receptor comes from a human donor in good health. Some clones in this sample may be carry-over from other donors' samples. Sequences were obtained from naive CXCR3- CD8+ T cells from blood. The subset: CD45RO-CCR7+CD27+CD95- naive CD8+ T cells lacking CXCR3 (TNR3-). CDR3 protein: CSVIRDTGELFF.